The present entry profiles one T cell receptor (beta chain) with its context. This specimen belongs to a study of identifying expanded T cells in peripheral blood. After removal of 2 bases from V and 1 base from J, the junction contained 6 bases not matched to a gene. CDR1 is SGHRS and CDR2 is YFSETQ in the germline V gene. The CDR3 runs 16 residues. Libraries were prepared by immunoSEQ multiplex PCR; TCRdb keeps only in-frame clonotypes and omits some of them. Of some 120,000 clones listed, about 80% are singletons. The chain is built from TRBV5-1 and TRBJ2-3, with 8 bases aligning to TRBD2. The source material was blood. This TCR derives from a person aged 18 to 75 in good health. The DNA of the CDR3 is TGCGCCAGCAGCTTAGGTACTAGCGGCGGCACAGATACGCAGTATTTT. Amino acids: CASSLGTSGGTDTQYF. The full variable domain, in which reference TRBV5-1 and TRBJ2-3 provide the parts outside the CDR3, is KAGVTQTPRYLIKTRGQQVTLSCSPISGHRSVSWYQQTPGQGLQFLFEYFSETQRNKGNFPGRFSGRQFSNSRSEMNVSTLELGDSALYLCASSLGTSGGTDTQYFGPGTRLTVL.